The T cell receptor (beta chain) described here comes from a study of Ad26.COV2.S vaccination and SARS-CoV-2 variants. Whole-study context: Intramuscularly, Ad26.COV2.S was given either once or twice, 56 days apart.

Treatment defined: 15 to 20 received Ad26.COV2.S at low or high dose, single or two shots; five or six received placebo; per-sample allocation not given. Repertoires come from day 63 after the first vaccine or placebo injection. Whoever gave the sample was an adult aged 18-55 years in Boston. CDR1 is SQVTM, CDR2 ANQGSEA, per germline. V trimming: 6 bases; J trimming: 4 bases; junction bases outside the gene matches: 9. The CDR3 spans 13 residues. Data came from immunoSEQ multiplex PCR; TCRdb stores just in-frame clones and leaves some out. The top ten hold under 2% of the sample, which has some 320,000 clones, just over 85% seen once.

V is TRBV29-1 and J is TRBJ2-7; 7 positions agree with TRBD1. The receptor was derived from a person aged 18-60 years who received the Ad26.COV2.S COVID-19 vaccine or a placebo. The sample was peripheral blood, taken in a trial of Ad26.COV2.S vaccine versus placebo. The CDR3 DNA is TGCAGCGTCATGAACAGGGGCCTATACGAGCAGTACTTC. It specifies CSVMNRGLYEQYF.